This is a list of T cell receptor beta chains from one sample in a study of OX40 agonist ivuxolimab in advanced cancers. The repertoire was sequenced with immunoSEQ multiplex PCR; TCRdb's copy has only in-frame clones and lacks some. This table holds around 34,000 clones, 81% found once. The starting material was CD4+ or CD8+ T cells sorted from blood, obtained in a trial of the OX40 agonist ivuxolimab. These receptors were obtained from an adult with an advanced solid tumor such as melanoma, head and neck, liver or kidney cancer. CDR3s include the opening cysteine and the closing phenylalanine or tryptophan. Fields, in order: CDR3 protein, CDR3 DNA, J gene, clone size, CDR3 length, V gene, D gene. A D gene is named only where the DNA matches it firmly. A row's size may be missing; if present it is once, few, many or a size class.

CDR3aa: CASSQGTSGAVYNEQFF
CDR3nt: TGTGCCAGCAGCCAGGGGACTAGCGGAGCAGTTTACAATGAGCAGTTCTTC
j_gene: TRBJ2-1
abundance: once
len: 17
v_gene: TRBV4-2
d_gene: TRBD2

CDR3aa: CASSPMSEGGIQYF
CDR3nt: TGTGCCAGCAGCCCGATGAGTGAGGGGGGCATTCAGTACTTC
j_gene: TRBJ2-4
abundance: -
len: 14
v_gene: TRBV7-2
d_gene: -

CDR3aa: CASSQGLGYGYTF
CDR3nt: TGCGCCAGCAGCCAAGGACTTGGCTATGGCTACACCTTC
j_gene: TRBJ1-2
abundance: -
len: 13
v_gene: TRBV4-3
d_gene: -

CDR3aa: CASMQSGSRYEQYF
CDR3nt: TGTGCCAGCATGCAAAGCGGGAGTCGTTACGAGCAGTACTTC
j_gene: TRBJ2-7
abundance: -
len: 14
v_gene: TRBV28
d_gene: TRBD2

CDR3aa: CAISVDHSGGANVLTF
CDR3nt: TGTGCCATCAGTGTAGATCATTCAGGTGGGGCCAACGTCCTGACTTTC
j_gene: TRBJ2-6
abundance: -
len: 16
v_gene: TRBV10-3
d_gene: -

CDR3aa: CASSAQGWNEQFF
CDR3nt: TGTGCCAGCAGTGCCCAGGGTTGGAATGAGCAGTTCTTC
j_gene: TRBJ2-1
abundance: once
len: 13
v_gene: TRBV6-1
d_gene: -

CDR3aa: CASTMREPEETQYF
CDR3nt: TGTGCCAGCACCATGAGGGAGCCGGAAGAGACCCAGTACTTC
j_gene: TRBJ2-5
abundance: few
len: 14
v_gene: TRBV28
d_gene: -

CDR3aa: CASSYPPGDGYTF
CDR3nt: TGTGCCAGCAGCTACCCCCCGGGCGATGGCTACACCTTC
j_gene: TRBJ1-2
abundance: -
len: 13
v_gene: TRBV11-2
d_gene: -

CDR3aa: CASSPGSGFTDTQYF
CDR3nt: TGTGCCAGCAGCCCCGGTAGCGGGTTCACAGATACGCAGTATTTT
j_gene: TRBJ2-3
abundance: few
len: 15
v_gene: TRBV11-2
d_gene: TRBD2

CDR3aa: CASSLALAGGYEQYF
CDR3nt: TGCGCCAGCAGCCTGGCCCTTGCGGGGGGTTACGAGCAGTACTTC
j_gene: TRBJ2-7
abundance: -
len: 15
v_gene: TRBV5-1
d_gene: TRBD2

CDR3aa: CASSLAAATEAFF
CDR3nt: TGTGCCAGCAGCTTAGCTGCCGCCACTGAAGCTTTCTTT
j_gene: TRBJ1-1
abundance: few
len: 13
v_gene: TRBV7-3
d_gene: -

CDR3aa: CASRSHRDNSPLHF
CDR3nt: TGTGCCAGCAGATCTCACAGGGATAATTCACCCCTCCACTTT
j_gene: TRBJ1-6
abundance: -
len: 14
v_gene: TRBV6-5
d_gene: -

CDR3aa: CASSQVRDSYNEQFF
CDR3nt: TGCGCCAGCAGCCAAGTCCGGGACAGCTACAATGAGCAGTTCTTC
j_gene: TRBJ2-1
abundance: -
len: 15
v_gene: TRBV4-3
d_gene: TRBD1

CDR3aa: CASSLGGQGVAEAFF
CDR3nt: TGTGCCAGCAGTTTGGGGGGACAGGGTGTGGCTGAAGCTTTCTTT
j_gene: TRBJ1-1
abundance: -
len: 15
v_gene: TRBV28
d_gene: TRBD1

CDR3aa: CASSYRGTQYF
CDR3nt: TGTGCCAGCAGTTACCGGGGTACCCAGTACTTC
j_gene: TRBJ2-5
abundance: -
len: 11
v_gene: TRBV6-6
d_gene: -

CDR3aa: CASSQEGGSSYNEQFF
CDR3nt: TGTGCCAGCAGCCAAGAAGGGGGGAGCTCCTACAATGAGCAGTTCTTC
j_gene: TRBJ2-1
abundance: -
len: 16
v_gene: TRBV7-6
d_gene: -

CDR3aa: CSVEIRAGYEQYF
CDR3nt: TGCAGCGTTGAGATCCGTGCCGGCTACGAGCAGTACTTC
j_gene: TRBJ2-7
abundance: once
len: 13
v_gene: TRBV29-1
d_gene: -

CDR3aa: CASSSGTGQSSPLHF
CDR3nt: TGTGCCAGCAGCTCCGGGACAGGGCAAAGTTCACCCCTCCACTTT
j_gene: TRBJ1-6
abundance: -
len: 15
v_gene: TRBV5-5
d_gene: TRBD1

CDR3aa: CSARGDTEAFF
CDR3nt: TGCAGTGCTAGGGGCGACACTGAAGCTTTCTTT
j_gene: TRBJ1-1
abundance: -
len: 11
v_gene: TRBV20-1
d_gene: -

CDR3aa: CASSPGLAPTDTQYF
CDR3nt: TGTGCCAGCAGCCCGGGACTAGCTCCCACAGATACGCAGTATTTT
j_gene: TRBJ2-3
abundance: -
len: 15
v_gene: TRBV7-2
d_gene: TRBD2

CDR3aa: CASSLTSRSSYEQYF
CDR3nt: TGTGCCAGCAGCTTAACGTCGCGGAGCTCCTACGAGCAGTACTTC
j_gene: TRBJ2-7
abundance: -
len: 15
v_gene: TRBV7-2
d_gene: -

CDR3aa: CASSSALGVSEQYF
CDR3nt: TGTGCCAGCAGCTCGGCCCTAGGGGTGAGCGAGCAGTACTTC
j_gene: TRBJ2-7
abundance: -
len: 14
v_gene: TRBV7-9
d_gene: -

CDR3aa: CASSLVPRQPGYTF
CDR3nt: TGTGCCAGCAGCTTAGTCCCTCGGCAGCCCGGGTACACCTTC
j_gene: TRBJ1-2
abundance: -
len: 14
v_gene: TRBV7-2
d_gene: -

CDR3aa: CASSLVPRGLKYF
CDR3nt: TGTGCCAGCAGCTTAGTCCCCAGGGGGCTTAAGTACTTC
j_gene: TRBJ2-7
abundance: -
len: 13
v_gene: TRBV7-9
d_gene: TRBD1

CDR3aa: CASSLVGGDTQYF
CDR3nt: TGTGCCAGCAGCTTAGTTGGGGGAGATACGCAGTATTTT
j_gene: TRBJ2-3
abundance: -
len: 13
v_gene: TRBV7-3
d_gene: -

CDR3aa: CAISEGGGAGSETQYF
CDR3nt: TGTGCCATCAGTGAGGGAGGGGGCGCGGGGAGTGAGACCCAGTACTTC
j_gene: TRBJ2-5
abundance: -
len: 16
v_gene: TRBV10-3
d_gene: -

CDR3aa: CASRSGTGNTGELFF
CDR3nt: TGTGCCAGCAGGTCAGGGACAGGGAACACCGGGGAGCTGTTTTTT
j_gene: TRBJ2-2
abundance: -
len: 15
v_gene: TRBV6-5
d_gene: TRBD1

CDR3aa: CASSFEGIGSGANVLTF
CDR3nt: TGTGCCAGCAGCTTCGAGGGCATAGGCTCTGGGGCCAACGTCCTGACTTTC
j_gene: TRBJ2-6
abundance: -
len: 17
v_gene: TRBV5-4
d_gene: -

CDR3aa: CASSVVARGGGYTF
CDR3nt: TGTGCCAGCAGCGTAGTGGCCAGGGGCGGCGGCTACACCTTC
j_gene: TRBJ1-2
abundance: -
len: 14
v_gene: TRBV9
d_gene: -

CDR3aa: CASSLVSDASTDTQYF
CDR3nt: TGTGCCAGCAGCTTAGTATCGGACGCTAGCACAGATACGCAGTATTTT
j_gene: TRBJ2-3
abundance: -
len: 16
v_gene: TRBV7-2
d_gene: -

CDR3aa: CASSTQQGAYGYTF
CDR3nt: TGTGCCAGTAGTACACAACAGGGAGCCTATGGCTACACCTTC
j_gene: TRBJ1-2
abundance: -
len: 14
v_gene: TRBV19
d_gene: -

CDR3aa: CASSLGRRTTEAFF
CDR3nt: TGTGCCAGCAGCTTGGGGCGAAGAACAACTGAAGCTTTCTTT
j_gene: TRBJ1-1
abundance: -
len: 14
v_gene: TRBV5-5
d_gene: -

CDR3aa: CAWRDRGQSTDTQYF
CDR3nt: TGTGCCTGGAGGGACAGGGGGCAGAGCACAGATACGCAGTATTTT
j_gene: TRBJ2-3
abundance: -
len: 15
v_gene: TRBV30
d_gene: TRBD1

CDR3aa: CASSPHKNTEAFF
CDR3nt: TGTGCCAGCTCACCACACAAGAACACTGAAGCTTTCTTT
j_gene: TRBJ1-1
abundance: few
len: 13
v_gene: TRBV18
d_gene: -

CDR3aa: CASSETRTLGPDTQYF
CDR3nt: TGCGCCAGCAGCGAAACCCGGACTTTGGGACCAGATACGCAGTATTTT
j_gene: TRBJ2-3
abundance: few
len: 16
v_gene: TRBV5-1
d_gene: -

CDR3aa: CASILDSSYNSPLHF
CDR3nt: TGTGCCAGTATCCTGGATTCCTCCTATAATTCACCCCTCCACTTT
j_gene: TRBJ1-6
abundance: -
len: 15
v_gene: TRBV19
d_gene: -

CDR3aa: CASSQVTRGPYEQYF
CDR3nt: TGTGCCAGCAGCCAAGTTACCAGGGGTCCCTACGAGCAGTACTTC
j_gene: TRBJ2-7
abundance: -
len: 15
v_gene: TRBV14
d_gene: -

CDR3aa: CASSDDPSGTVQETQYF
CDR3nt: TGCGCCAGCAGCGACGACCCTAGCGGAACAGTCCAAGAGACCCAGTACTTC
j_gene: TRBJ2-5
abundance: -
len: 17
v_gene: TRBV5-1
d_gene: TRBD2

CDR3aa: CASSGPYSGTSGLTYEQYF
CDR3nt: TGTGCCAGCAGCGGCCCCTACTCCGGGACTAGCGGATTGACCTACGAGCAGTACTTC
j_gene: TRBJ2-7
abundance: -
len: 19
v_gene: TRBV2
d_gene: TRBD2

CDR3aa: CASSPGTRADTQYF
CDR3nt: TGTGCCAGCTCACCAGGGACACGGGCGGATACGCAGTATTTT
j_gene: TRBJ2-3
abundance: once
len: 14
v_gene: TRBV18
d_gene: -

CDR3aa: CASSPRTGGKNEQFF
CDR3nt: TGTGCCAGTAGTCCCCGGACAGGGGGTAAGAATGAGCAGTTCTTC
j_gene: TRBJ2-1
abundance: -
len: 15
v_gene: TRBV19
d_gene: TRBD1

CDR3aa: CASSTWAGVETQYF
CDR3nt: TGTGCCAGCAGCACCTGGGCCGGGGTAGAGACCCAGTACTTC
j_gene: TRBJ2-5
abundance: -
len: 14
v_gene: TRBV5-4
d_gene: -

CDR3aa: CASSYNRALGEQYF
CDR3nt: TGTGCCAGCAGTTACAACAGGGCCCTCGGGGAGCAGTACTTC
j_gene: TRBJ2-7
abundance: -
len: 14
v_gene: TRBV6-6
d_gene: -

CDR3aa: CASSSWTGKVSGSPLHF
CDR3nt: TGTGCCAGCAGCTCCTGGACAGGGAAGGTATCGGGTTCACCCCTCCACTTT
j_gene: TRBJ1-6
abundance: -
len: 17
v_gene: TRBV5-6
d_gene: TRBD1

CDR3aa: CASSQGPAPLHF
CDR3nt: TGTGCCAGCAGCCAGGGACCAGCACCCCTCCACTTT
j_gene: TRBJ1-6
abundance: once
len: 12
v_gene: TRBV14
d_gene: -

CDR3aa: CASSLTGNTPYEQYF
CDR3nt: TGTGCCAGCAGCTTAACCGGGAATACCCCCTACGAGCAGTACTTC
j_gene: TRBJ2-7
abundance: -
len: 15
v_gene: TRBV7-2
d_gene: -

CDR3aa: CASSVEGGGLTEAFF
CDR3nt: TGTGCCAGCAGTGTAGAGGGAGGGGGGCTTACTGAAGCTTTCTTT
j_gene: TRBJ1-1
abundance: -
len: 15
v_gene: TRBV6-1
d_gene: -

CDR3aa: CASSLFQGNTEAFF
CDR3nt: TGTGCCAGCAGCTTATTTCAGGGGAACACTGAAGCTTTCTTT
j_gene: TRBJ1-1
abundance: -
len: 14
v_gene: TRBV7-2
d_gene: -